This is a list of T cell receptor beta chains from one sample in a study of shared clonotypes between healthy human individuals. Profiling relied on immunoSEQ multiplex PCR, and the TCRdb table lists in-frame clones only, not all of them. Among hundreds of thousands of clones listed, roughly four fifths were seen once. Sample: PBMCs. Receptors were obtained from a woman in her forties in good health. Some clones in this sample may be carry-over from other donors' samples. CDR3s leave out the opening cysteine and the closing phenylalanine or tryptophan.

v_call	j_call	cdr3_aa
TRBV4-1	TRBJ2-7	ASSQGALAERLTYEQY
TRBV10-3	TRBJ2-7	ALSSGRDYEQY
TRBV19	TRBJ2-3	ASSTSGMLGDTQY
TRBV4-2	TRBJ1-1	ASSQDRDRELRWAF
TRBV5-5	TRBJ2-1	ASSLAGTGAYNEQF
TRBV28	TRBJ2-3	ASRTQGNTQY
TRBV10-2	TRBJ2-7	ASKPSGSGYEQY
TRBV27	TRBJ1-2	ASSLSAGNGYT
TRBV28	TRBJ2-7	ASTTLSPSGFPYEQY
TRBV18	TRBJ1-5	ASSPQSNQPQH
TRBV19	TRBJ1-2	ASSRRGPYGYT
TRBV7-9	TRBJ2-7	ASSLWDNPYEQY
TRBV27	TRBJ1-2	ASSPRAGNYGYT
TRBV28	TRBJ1-2	ASSLDYGYT
TRBV5-3	TRBJ2-1	ARSYGLAGEKQF
TRBV10-2	TRBJ2-5	ASSEMRWGETQY
TRBV18	TRBJ2-7	ASSPLRQGIEQY
TRBV6-7	TRBJ2-7	ASSYRGQSYEQY
TRBV6-6	TRBJ1-5	ASSSLGYGQPQH
TRBV7-7	TRBJ1-3	ASSDPAAGNTIY
TRBV7-8	TRBJ1-5	ASSFGGNQPQH
TRBV5-6	TRBJ2-1	ASSSTGLDDEQF
TRBV30	TRBJ1-1	AWSGQGITEAF
TRBV11-2	TRBJ1-1	ASSLEGLGYTEAF
TRBV6-4	TRBJ2-2	ASSVRGDATGELF
TRBV19	TRBJ2-1	ASSTGTSNYNEQF
TRBV6-1	TRBJ2-5	ASTGRGETQY
TRBV19	TRBJ1-2	ASSIDREVGYT
TRBV15	TRBJ1-2	ATSTPSFYGYT
TRBV7-9	TRBJ2-1	ASSLATTSRDEQF
TRBV25-1	TRBJ2-2	ASSGTALTGELF
TRBV30	TRBJ2-1	AWRTTGLPPNEQF
TRBV6-6	TRBJ1-4	ASRTRDRDEKLF
TRBV6-5	NA	ASSYFPQGGYEQY
TRBV6-1	TRBJ2-7	ASSEQGGGEQY
TRBV6-4	TRBJ2-3	ASSEGSSTDTQY
TRBV18	TRBJ2-2	ASSPGTGELF
TRBV9	TRBJ2-5	ASSVVGTGTETQY
TRBV7-9	TRBJ2-1	ASSLFRGVSYNEQF
TRBV6-6	TRBJ2-7	ASSYSRTGYYEQY
TRBV5-1	TRBJ2-1	ASSRTSAGWDEQF